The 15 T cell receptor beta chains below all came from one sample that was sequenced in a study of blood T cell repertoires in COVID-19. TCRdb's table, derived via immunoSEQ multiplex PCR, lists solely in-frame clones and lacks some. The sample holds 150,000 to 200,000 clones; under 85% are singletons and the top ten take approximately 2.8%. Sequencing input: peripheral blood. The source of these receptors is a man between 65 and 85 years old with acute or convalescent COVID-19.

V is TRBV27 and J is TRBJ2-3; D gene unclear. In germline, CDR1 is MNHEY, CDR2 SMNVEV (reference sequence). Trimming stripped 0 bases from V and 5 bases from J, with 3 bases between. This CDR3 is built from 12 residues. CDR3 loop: CASSLSRDTQYF. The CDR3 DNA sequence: TGTGCCAGCAGTTTATCTCGAGATACGCAGTATTTT.

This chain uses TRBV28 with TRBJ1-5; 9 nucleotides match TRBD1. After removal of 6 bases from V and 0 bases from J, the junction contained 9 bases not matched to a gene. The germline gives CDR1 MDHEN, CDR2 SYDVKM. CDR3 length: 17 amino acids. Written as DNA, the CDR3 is TGTGCCAGCAGCCCGGGACAGGGACATGGTAGCAATCAGCCCCAGCATTTT. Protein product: CASSPGQGHGSNQPQHF.

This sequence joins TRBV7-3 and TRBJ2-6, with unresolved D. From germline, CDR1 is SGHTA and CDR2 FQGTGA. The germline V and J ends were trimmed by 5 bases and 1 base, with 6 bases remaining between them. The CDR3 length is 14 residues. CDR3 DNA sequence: TGTGCCAGCAGCAAGAGTTCTGGGGCCAACGTCCTGACTTTC. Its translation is CASSKSSGANVLTF.

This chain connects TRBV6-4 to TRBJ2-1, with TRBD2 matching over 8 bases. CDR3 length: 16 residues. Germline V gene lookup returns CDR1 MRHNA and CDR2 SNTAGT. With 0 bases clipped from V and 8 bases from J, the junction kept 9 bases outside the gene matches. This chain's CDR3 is CASSDSVSGGAHEQFF. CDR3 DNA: TGTGCCAGCAGTGACTCGGTTTCGGGGGGGGCGCATGAGCAGTTCTTC.

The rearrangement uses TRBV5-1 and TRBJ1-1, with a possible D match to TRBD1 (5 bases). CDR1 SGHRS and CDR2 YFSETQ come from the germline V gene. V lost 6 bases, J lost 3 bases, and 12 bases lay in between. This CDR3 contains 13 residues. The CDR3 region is CASKTTDYTEAFF. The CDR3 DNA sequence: TGCGCCAGCAAGACGACAGACTACACTGAAGCTTTCTTT.

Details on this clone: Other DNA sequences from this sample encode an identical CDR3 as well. This CDR3 is CASSPSYEQYF. The CDR3 DNA reads as TGTGCCAGCAGCCCGAGCTACGAGCAGTACTTC. This chain uses TRBV7-9 with TRBJ2-7; no clear D. Germline CDR1 reads SEHNR; CDR2 reads FQNEAQ (reference sequence). V was shortened by 5 bases and J by 3 bases, with 5 bases between the two germline ends. This CDR3 has 11 residues.

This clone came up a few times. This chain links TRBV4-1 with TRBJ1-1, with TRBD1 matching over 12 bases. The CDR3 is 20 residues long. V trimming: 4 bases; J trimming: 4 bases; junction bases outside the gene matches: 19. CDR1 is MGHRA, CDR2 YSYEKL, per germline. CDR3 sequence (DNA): TGCGCCAGCAGCCCTCAGAGCACCCGGGACAGGGGGCGCGGAAGCACTGAAGCTTTCTTT. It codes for CASSPQSTRDRGRGSTEAFF.

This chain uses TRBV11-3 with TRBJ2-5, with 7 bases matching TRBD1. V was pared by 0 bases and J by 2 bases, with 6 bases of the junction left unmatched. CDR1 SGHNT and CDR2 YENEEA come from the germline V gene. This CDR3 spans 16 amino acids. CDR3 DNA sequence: TGTGCCAGCAGCTTAGATGGCATACAGGGGCAAGAGACCCAGTACTTC. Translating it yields CASSLDGIQGQETQYF.

The CDR3 protein is CASSSFSGATEPQHF. The CDR3 DNA reads TGTGCCAGCAGCTCCTTCTCAGGGGCGACAGAGCCCCAGCATTTT. V gene TRBV2 combines with J gene TRBJ1-5; weak D call: TRBD1 (6 bases). V lost 6 bases and J lost 8, with 20 bases in between. This CDR3 spans 15 amino acids. Germline-derived CDR1 and CDR2 are SNHLY and FYNNEI.

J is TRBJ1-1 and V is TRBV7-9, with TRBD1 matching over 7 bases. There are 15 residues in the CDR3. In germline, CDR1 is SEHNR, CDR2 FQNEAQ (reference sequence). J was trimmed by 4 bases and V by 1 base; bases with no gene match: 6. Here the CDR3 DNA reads TGTGCCAGCAGCTTAGGAACGACAGGGCTCACTGAAGCTTTCTTT. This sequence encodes CASSLGTTGLTEAFF. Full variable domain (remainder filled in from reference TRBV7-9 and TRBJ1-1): DTGVSQNPRHKITKRGQNVTFRCDPISEHNRLYWYRQTLGQGPEFLTYFQNEAQLEKSRLLSDRFSAERPKGSFSTLEIQRTEQGDSAMYLCASSLGTTGLTEAFFGQGTRLTVV.

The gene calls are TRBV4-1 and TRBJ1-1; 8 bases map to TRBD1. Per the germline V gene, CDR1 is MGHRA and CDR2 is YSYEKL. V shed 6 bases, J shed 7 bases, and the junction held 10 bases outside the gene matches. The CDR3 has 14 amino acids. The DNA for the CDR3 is TGCGCCAGCAGGCGACAGGGGCCGCTAGGTGAAGCTTTCTTT. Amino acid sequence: CASRRQGPLGEAFF.

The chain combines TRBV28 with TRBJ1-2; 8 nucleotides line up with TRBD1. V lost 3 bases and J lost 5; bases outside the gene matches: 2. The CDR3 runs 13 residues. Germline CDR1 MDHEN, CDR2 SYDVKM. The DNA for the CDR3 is TGTGCCAGCAGTTTTCAGGGGGCATATGGCTACACCTTC. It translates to CASSFQGAYGYTF.

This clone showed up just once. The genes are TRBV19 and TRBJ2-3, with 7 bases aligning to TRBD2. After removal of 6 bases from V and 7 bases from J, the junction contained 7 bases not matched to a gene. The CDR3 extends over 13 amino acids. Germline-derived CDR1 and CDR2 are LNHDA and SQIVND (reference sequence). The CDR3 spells CASRGTTNHTQYF. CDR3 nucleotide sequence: TGTGCCAGTAGGGGGACTACCAATCATACGCAGTATTTT.

The CDR3 loop reads CASSLTAYNSPLHF. The DNA for the CDR3 is TGTGCCAGCAGTCTAACGGCCTATAATTCACCCCTCCACTTT. The gene calls are TRBV2 and TRBJ1-6; no firm D call. V was cut by 5 bases and J by 2 bases, with 7 bases left in between. This CDR3 comprises 14 residues. Germline V gene lookup returns CDR1 SNHLY and CDR2 FYNNEI.

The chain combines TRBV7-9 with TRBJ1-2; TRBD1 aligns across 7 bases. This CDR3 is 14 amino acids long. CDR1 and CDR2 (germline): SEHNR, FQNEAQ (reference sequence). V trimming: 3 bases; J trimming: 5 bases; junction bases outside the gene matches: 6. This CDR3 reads CASSLSGTEYGYTF. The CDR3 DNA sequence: TGTGCCAGCAGCTTGTCCGGGACAGAGTATGGCTACACCTTC.